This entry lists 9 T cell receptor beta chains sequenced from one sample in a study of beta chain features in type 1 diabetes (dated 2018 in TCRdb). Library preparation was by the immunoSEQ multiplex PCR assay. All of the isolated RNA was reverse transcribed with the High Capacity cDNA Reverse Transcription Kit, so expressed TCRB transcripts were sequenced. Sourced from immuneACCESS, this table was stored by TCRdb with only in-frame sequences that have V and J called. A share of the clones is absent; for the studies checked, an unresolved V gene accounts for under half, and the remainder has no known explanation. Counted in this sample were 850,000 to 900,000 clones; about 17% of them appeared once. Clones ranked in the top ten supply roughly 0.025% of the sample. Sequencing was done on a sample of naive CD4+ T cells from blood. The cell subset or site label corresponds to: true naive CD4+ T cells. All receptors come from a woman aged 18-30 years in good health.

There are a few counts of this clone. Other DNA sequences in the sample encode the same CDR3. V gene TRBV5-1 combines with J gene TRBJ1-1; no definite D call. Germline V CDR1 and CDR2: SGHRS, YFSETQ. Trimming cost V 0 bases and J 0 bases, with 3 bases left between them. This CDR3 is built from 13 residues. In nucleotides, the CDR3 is TGCGCCAGCAGCTTGGTTGTGAACACTGAAGCTTTCTTT. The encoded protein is CASSLVVNTEAFF. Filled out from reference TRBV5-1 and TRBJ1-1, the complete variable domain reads KAGVTQTPRYLIKTRGQQVTLSCSPISGHRSVSWYQQTPGQGLQFLFEYFSETQRNKGNFPGRFSGRQFSNSRSEMNVSTLELGDSALYLCASSLVVNTEAFFGQGTRLTVV.

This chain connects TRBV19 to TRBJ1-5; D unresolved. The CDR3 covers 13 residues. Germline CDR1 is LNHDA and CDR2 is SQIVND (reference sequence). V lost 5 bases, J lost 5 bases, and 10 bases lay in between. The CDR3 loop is CASSSGPYQPQHF. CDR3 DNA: TGTGCCAGTAGTTCTGGACCCTATCAGCCCCAGCATTTT.

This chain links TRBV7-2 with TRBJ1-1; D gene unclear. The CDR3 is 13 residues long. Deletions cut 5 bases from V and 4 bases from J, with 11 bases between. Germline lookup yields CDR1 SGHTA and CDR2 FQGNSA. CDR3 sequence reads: CASSRSRGTEAFF. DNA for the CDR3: TGTGCCAGCAGCCGCTCGAGAGGCACTGAAGCTTTCTTT.

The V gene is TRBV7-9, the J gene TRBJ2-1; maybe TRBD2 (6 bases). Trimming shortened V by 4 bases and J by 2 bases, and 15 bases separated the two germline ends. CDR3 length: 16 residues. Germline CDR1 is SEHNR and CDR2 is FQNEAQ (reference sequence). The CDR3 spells CASSSDGGGAYNEQFF. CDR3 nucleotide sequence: TGTGCCAGCAGCTCCGACGGGGGTGGGGCCTACAATGAGCAGTTCTTC.

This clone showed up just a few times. This CDR3 is CASSFIGVNTEAFF. The CDR3 bases are TGCGCCAGCAGCTTTATCGGGGTGAACACTGAAGCTTTCTTT. The chain carries TRBV5-1 and TRBJ1-1; the D is unclear. The V end lost 2 bases, the J end lost 0 bases, and 8 bases lay between the germline ends. CDR1 is SGHRS, CDR2 YFSETQ, per germline. CDR3 length: 14 amino acids.

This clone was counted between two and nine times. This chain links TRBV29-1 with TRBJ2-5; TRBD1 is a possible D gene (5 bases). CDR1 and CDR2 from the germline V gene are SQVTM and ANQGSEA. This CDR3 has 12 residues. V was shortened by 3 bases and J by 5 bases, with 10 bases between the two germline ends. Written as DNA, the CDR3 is TGCAGCGTTGACAGGGCGGAGGAGACCCAGTACTTC. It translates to CSVDRAEETQYF. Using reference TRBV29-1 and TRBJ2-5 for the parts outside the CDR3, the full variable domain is SAVISQKPSRDICQRGTSLTIQCQVDSQVTMMFWYRQQPGQSLTLIATANQGSEATYESGFVIDKFPISRPNLTFSTLTVSNMSPEDSSIYLCSVDRAEETQYFGPGTRLLVL.

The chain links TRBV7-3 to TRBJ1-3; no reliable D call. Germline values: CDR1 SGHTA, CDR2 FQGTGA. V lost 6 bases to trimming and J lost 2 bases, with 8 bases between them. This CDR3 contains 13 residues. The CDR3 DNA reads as TGTGCCAGCAGTCCGCAACCTGGAAACACCATATATTTT. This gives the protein CASSPQPGNTIYF.

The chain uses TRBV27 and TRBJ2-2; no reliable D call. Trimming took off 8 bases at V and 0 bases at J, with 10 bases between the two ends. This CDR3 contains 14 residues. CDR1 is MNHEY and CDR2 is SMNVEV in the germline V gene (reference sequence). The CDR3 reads CASSLFTNTGELFF. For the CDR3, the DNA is TGTGCCAGCTCGCTTTTCACGAACACCGGGGAGCTGTTTTTT.

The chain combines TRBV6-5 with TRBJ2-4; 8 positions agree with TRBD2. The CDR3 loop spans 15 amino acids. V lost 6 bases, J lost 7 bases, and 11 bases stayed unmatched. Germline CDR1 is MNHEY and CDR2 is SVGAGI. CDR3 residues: CASRSSGSSSNIQYF. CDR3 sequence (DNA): TGTGCCAGCAGATCAAGCGGGAGTTCATCGAACATTCAGTACTTC.